These T cell receptor beta chains were read from a single sample in a study of CD8 T cells in Susac syndrome. Using its own MiXCR run on the immunoSEQ multiplex PCR reads, TCRdb lists one record per CDR3 protein. The table shows 100,000 to 150,000 distinct CDR3 sequences, with 90% to 95% occurring only once. Sequenced material: CD4+ T cells from PBMCs. These receptors were obtained from a human donor in good health. Both conserved end residues are part of each CDR3. Each record gives: J gene, D gene, V gene, clone size, CDR3 protein, CDR3 DNA. The D gene is left open where the match is weak. Rows give clone size only sometimes, using once, few, many, or a class for an expanded clone.

J gene: TRBJ1-1
D gene: NA
V gene: TRBV18
clone size: NA
CDR3 protein: CASSPPGRTEAFF
CDR3 DNA: TGTGCCAGCTCACCACCGGGGAGGACTGAAGCTTTCTTT

J gene: TRBJ2-3
D gene: TRBD1
V gene: TRBV24-1
clone size: NA
CDR3 protein: CATSDVPGQGTDTQYF
CDR3 DNA: TGTGCCACCAGTGACGTCCCGGGACAGGGCACAGATACGCAGTATTTT

J gene: TRBJ2-7
D gene: NA
V gene: TRBV6-5
clone size: NA
CDR3 protein: CASSYSSRAYEQYF
CDR3 DNA: TGTGCCAGCAGTTACTCGAGCAGGGCCTACGAGCAGTACTTC

J gene: TRBJ1-2
D gene: NA
V gene: TRBV7-2
clone size: NA
CDR3 protein: CASSLAGTYGYTF
CDR3 DNA: TGTGCCAGCAGCTTAGCGGGTACCTATGGCTACACCTTC

J gene: TRBJ1-5
D gene: NA
V gene: TRBV7-9
clone size: NA
CDR3 protein: CASSSMGDQPQHF
CDR3 DNA: TGTGCCAGCAGCTCCATGGGGGATCAGCCCCAGCATTTT

J gene: TRBJ2-7
D gene: NA
V gene: TRBV29-1
clone size: NA
CDR3 protein: CSARKGYEQYF
CDR3 DNA: TGCAGCGCTCGGAAAGGCTACGAGCAGTACTTC

J gene: TRBJ2-7
D gene: TRBD2
V gene: TRBV6-5
clone size: NA
CDR3 protein: CASRTLAAPYEQYF
CDR3 DNA: TGTGCCAGCAGAACACTAGCGGCCCCCTACGAGCAGTACTTC

J gene: TRBJ2-7
D gene: NA
V gene: TRBV9
clone size: NA
CDR3 protein: CASSARGTAANYEQYF
CDR3 DNA: TGTGCCAGCAGCGCCCGCGGGACAGCGGCTAACTACGAGCAGTACTTC

J gene: TRBJ1-2
D gene: NA
V gene: TRBV19
clone size: once
CDR3 protein: CASTSGRSYGYTF
CDR3 DNA: TGTGCCAGTACCTCGGGGCGGTCCTATGGCTACACCTTC

J gene: TRBJ2-7
D gene: NA
V gene: TRBV28
clone size: NA
CDR3 protein: CASTGQVYEQYF
CDR3 DNA: TGTGCCAGCACTGGACAAGTCTACGAGCAGTACTTC

J gene: TRBJ2-1
D gene: TRBD1
V gene: TRBV12-5
clone size: NA
CDR3 protein: CASGKQTGVGREQFF
CDR3 DNA: TGTGCTAGTGGCAAGCAGACAGGGGTCGGGCGTGAGCAGTTCTTC

J gene: TRBJ2-5
D gene: NA
V gene: TRBV5-6
clone size: NA
CDR3 protein: CASSVDGPPETQYF
CDR3 DNA: TGTGCCAGCAGCGTGGACGGCCCGCCAGAGACCCAGTACTTC

J gene: TRBJ2-7
D gene: NA
V gene: TRBV5-1
clone size: few
CDR3 protein: CASSTGLTSGQYF
CDR3 DNA: TGCGCCAGCAGTACGGGCCTGACCTCCGGGCAGTACTTC

J gene: TRBJ1-2
D gene: NA
V gene: TRBV6-5
clone size: NA
CDR3 protein: CASSSVRAEYGYTF
CDR3 DNA: TGTGCCAGCAGTTCCGTAAGGGCAGAGTATGGCTACACCTTC

J gene: TRBJ2-7
D gene: TRBD1
V gene: TRBV28
clone size: once
CDR3 protein: CASRTGQWQYF
CDR3 DNA: TGTGCCAGCAGGACGGGACAGTGGCAGTACTTC

J gene: TRBJ2-3
D gene: NA
V gene: TRBV7-2
clone size: NA
CDR3 protein: CASSLARDRNTQYF
CDR3 DNA: TGTGCCAGCAGCTTAGCCAGGGATAGGAATACGCAGTATTTT

J gene: TRBJ2-7
D gene: NA
V gene: TRBV7-9
clone size: NA
CDR3 protein: CASSLSGSVYEQYF
CDR3 DNA: TGTGCCAGCAGCTTATCAGGGTCAGTCTACGAGCAGTACTTC

J gene: TRBJ2-3
D gene: TRBD1
V gene: TRBV29-1
clone size: NA
CDR3 protein: CSGARTGALTPTDTQYF
CDR3 DNA: TGCAGCGGCGCCCGGACAGGGGCCCTCACCCCCACAGATACGCAGTATTTT

J gene: TRBJ2-1
D gene: NA
V gene: TRBV27
clone size: once
CDR3 protein: CASSAYQYNEQFF
CDR3 DNA: TGTGCCAGCAGTGCTTACCAATACAATGAGCAGTTCTTC

J gene: TRBJ2-3
D gene: TRBD1
V gene: TRBV7-9
clone size: NA
CDR3 protein: CASSMRQGALDTQYF
CDR3 DNA: TGTGCCAGCAGCATGAGACAGGGGGCGCTAGATACGCAGTATTTT

J gene: TRBJ2-7
D gene: NA
V gene: TRBV5-1
clone size: NA
CDR3 protein: CASSPTADLSYEQYF
CDR3 DNA: TGCGCCAGCAGCCCCACGGCGGATCTCTCCTACGAGCAGTACTTC

J gene: TRBJ1-2
D gene: NA
V gene: TRBV3-1
clone size: NA
CDR3 protein: CASSQAPGVNYGYTF
CDR3 DNA: TGTGCCAGCAGCCAAGCGCCGGGGGTGAACTATGGCTACACCTTC

J gene: TRBJ1-2
D gene: NA
V gene: TRBV6-1
clone size: NA
CDR3 protein: CASSVSANYGYTF
CDR3 DNA: TGTGCCAGCAGTGTCTCAGCTAACTATGGCTACACCTTC

J gene: TRBJ1-4
D gene: NA
V gene: TRBV2
clone size: NA
CDR3 protein: CASSGSWEEKLFF
CDR3 DNA: TGTGCCAGCAGTGGGAGCTGGGAGGAAAAACTGTTTTTT

J gene: TRBJ2-2
D gene: TRBD1
V gene: TRBV15
clone size: NA
CDR3 protein: CATSRGTGPNTGELFF
CDR3 DNA: TGTGCCACCAGCAGAGGGACAGGGCCGAACACCGGGGAGCTGTTTTTT

J gene: TRBJ1-1
D gene: NA
V gene: TRBV15
clone size: NA
CDR3 protein: CATSRDVRAGANTEAFF
CDR3 DNA: TGTGCCACCAGCAGAGATGTCAGGGCCGGTGCAAACACTGAAGCTTTCTTT

J gene: TRBJ2-2
D gene: TRBD2
V gene: TRBV12-3/TRBV12-4
clone size: NA
CDR3 protein: CASSGRAVTGELFF
CDR3 DNA: TGTGCCAGCAGCGGGAGGGCCGTGACCGGGGAGCTGTTTTTT

J gene: TRBJ2-7
D gene: TRBD2
V gene: TRBV28
clone size: NA
CDR3 protein: CASYRGGSSYEQYF
CDR3 DNA: TGTGCCTCCTATCGGGGGGGCAGCTCCTACGAGCAGTACTTC

J gene: TRBJ2-6
D gene: NA
V gene: TRBV4-2
clone size: once
CDR3 protein: CASSQDSAVSQGANVLTF
CDR3 DNA: TGTGCCAGCAGCCAAGATTCTGCGGTCAGCCAGGGGGCCAACGTCCTGACTTTC

J gene: TRBJ2-5
D gene: NA
V gene: TRBV10-3
clone size: NA
CDR3 protein: CAIRDSQQETQYF
CDR3 DNA: TGTGCCATCAGAGACTCTCAACAAGAGACCCAGTACTTC

J gene: TRBJ2-7
D gene: NA
V gene: TRBV15
clone size: NA
CDR3 protein: CATSRAGYLGQYF
CDR3 DNA: TGTGCCACCAGCAGAGCCGGGTACCTCGGGCAGTACTTC

J gene: TRBJ2-7
D gene: TRBD1
V gene: TRBV24-1
clone size: NA
CDR3 protein: CATSDSTGVSYEQYF
CDR3 DNA: TGTGCCACCAGTGACTCTACAGGGGTCTCCTACGAGCAGTACTTC

J gene: TRBJ2-2
D gene: TRBD1
V gene: TRBV2
clone size: NA
CDR3 protein: CASSPDRGRAGELFF
CDR3 DNA: TGTGCCAGCAGTCCGGACAGGGGTCGGGCCGGGGAGCTGTTTTTT

J gene: TRBJ2-7
D gene: TRBD2
V gene: TRBV28
clone size: NA
CDR3 protein: CASSSPGLVRYEQYF
CDR3 DNA: TGTGCCAGCAGTTCTCCGGGACTAGTCCGCTACGAGCAGTACTTC

J gene: TRBJ2-7
D gene: NA
V gene: TRBV29-1
clone size: NA
CDR3 protein: CSVGGEDGRSSYEQYF
CDR3 DNA: TGCAGCGTCGGGGGTGAGGACGGCCGGAGCTCCTACGAGCAGTACTTC

J gene: TRBJ2-1
D gene: NA
V gene: TRBV20-1
clone size: NA
CDR3 protein: CSATPPVQSYNEQFF
CDR3 DNA: TGCAGTGCTACCCCCCCAGTCCAATCCTACAATGAGCAGTTCTTC

J gene: TRBJ2-7
D gene: NA
V gene: TRBV15
clone size: NA
CDR3 protein: CATSNMPGLEGEQYF
CDR3 DNA: TGTGCCACCAGCAATATGCCGGGACTGGAAGGAGAGCAGTACTTC

J gene: TRBJ2-2
D gene: TRBD2
V gene: TRBV5-6
clone size: NA
CDR3 protein: CASSVKRLAGGTGELFF
CDR3 DNA: TGTGCCAGCAGCGTCAAACGACTAGCGGGAGGGACCGGGGAGCTGTTTTTT

J gene: TRBJ1-1
D gene: NA
V gene: TRBV29-1
clone size: NA
CDR3 protein: CSVEEGHLNTEAFF
CDR3 DNA: TGCAGCGTTGAAGAGGGACACTTGAACACTGAAGCTTTCTTT

J gene: TRBJ2-2
D gene: TRBD1
V gene: TRBV29-1
clone size: NA
CDR3 protein: CSGGQTFGELFF
CDR3 DNA: TGCAGCGGGGGACAGACATTCGGGGAGCTGTTTTTT

J gene: TRBJ2-3
D gene: TRBD2
V gene: TRBV7-2
clone size: once
CDR3 protein: CASSPLAGVTDTQYF
CDR3 DNA: TGTGCCAGCAGCCCCCTAGCGGGGGTCACAGATACGCAGTATTTT

J gene: TRBJ2-5
D gene: NA
V gene: TRBV11-2
clone size: NA
CDR3 protein: CASSDLNQETQYF
CDR3 DNA: TGTGCCAGCAGCGACCTTAACCAAGAGACCCAGTACTTC

J gene: TRBJ2-5
D gene: NA
V gene: TRBV24-1
clone size: NA
CDR3 protein: CATSDLYETQYF
CDR3 DNA: TGTGCCACCAGTGATTTGTACGAGACCCAGTACTTC

J gene: TRBJ2-2
D gene: TRBD1
V gene: TRBV11-2
clone size: NA
CDR3 protein: CASSQGQGAGELFF
CDR3 DNA: TGTGCCAGCAGCCAAGGACAGGGTGCCGGGGAGCTGTTTTTT

J gene: TRBJ2-5
D gene: NA
V gene: TRBV18
clone size: NA
CDR3 protein: CASSNSGETQYF
CDR3 DNA: TGTGCCAGCTCAAACTCGGGAGAGACCCAGTACTTC

J gene: TRBJ2-5
D gene: NA
V gene: TRBV29-1
clone size: NA
CDR3 protein: CSVEVRPRETQYF
CDR3 DNA: TGCAGCGTTGAAGTGCGCCCACGAGAGACCCAGTACTTC

J gene: TRBJ1-2
D gene: NA
V gene: TRBV5-1
clone size: NA
CDR3 protein: CASSLEREGYTF
CDR3 DNA: TGCGCCAGCAGCTTGGAGAGGGAGGGCTACACCTTC

J gene: TRBJ1-1
D gene: NA
V gene: TRBV3-1
clone size: once
CDR3 protein: CASSTRVDTEAFF
CDR3 DNA: TGTGCCAGCAGCACCAGGGTAGACACTGAAGCTTTCTTT

J gene: TRBJ2-7
D gene: TRBD1
V gene: TRBV4-1
clone size: NA
CDR3 protein: CASSQGQGPLYEQYF
CDR3 DNA: TGCGCCAGCAGCCAAGGACAGGGGCCGTTATACGAGCAGTACTTC

J gene: TRBJ2-3
D gene: NA
V gene: TRBV7-2
clone size: NA
CDR3 protein: CATNGKGSRTDTQYF
CDR3 DNA: TGTGCCACCAATGGAAAGGGCTCCCGCACAGATACGCAGTATTTT

J gene: TRBJ1-5
D gene: NA
V gene: TRBV29-1
clone size: NA
CDR3 protein: CSVADRSNQPQHF
CDR3 DNA: TGCAGCGTCGCCGACCGCTCCAATCAGCCCCAGCATTTT

J gene: TRBJ1-5
D gene: NA
V gene: TRBV19
clone size: NA
CDR3 protein: CASTGQSLYSNQPQHF
CDR3 DNA: TGTGCCAGTACCGGACAATCTCTTTATAGCAATCAGCCCCAGCATTTT

J gene: TRBJ2-1
D gene: TRBD2
V gene: TRBV29-1
clone size: NA
CDR3 protein: CSVRPGLAGASLNNEQFF
CDR3 DNA: TGCAGCGTGCGCCCCGGACTAGCGGGAGCGAGCCTCAACAATGAGCAGTTCTTC

J gene: TRBJ2-1
D gene: TRBD2
V gene: TRBV2
clone size: NA
CDR3 protein: CASRDFRTSGSNEQFF
CDR3 DNA: TGTGCCAGCAGGGACTTTCGGACTAGCGGGAGCAATGAGCAGTTCTTC

J gene: TRBJ2-3
D gene: NA
V gene: TRBV7-7
clone size: once
CDR3 protein: CASSLVGGVDTQYF
CDR3 DNA: TGTGCTAGCAGCTTAGTTGGGGGCGTGGATACGCAGTATTTT

J gene: TRBJ1-6
D gene: NA
V gene: TRBV5-1
clone size: NA
CDR3 protein: CASSLSTARGSSPLHF
CDR3 DNA: TGCGCCAGCAGCTTGTCTACGGCCCGTGGATCTTCACCCCTCCACTTT

J gene: TRBJ2-5
D gene: NA
V gene: TRBV14
clone size: NA
CDR3 protein: CASSQGSNRADGTQYF
CDR3 DNA: TGTGCCAGCAGCCAGGGAAGTAATAGAGCCGACGGGACCCAGTACTTC

J gene: TRBJ2-5
D gene: TRBD1
V gene: TRBV28
clone size: once
CDR3 protein: CASSQGEETQYF
CDR3 DNA: TGTGCCAGCAGTCAGGGGGAAGAGACCCAGTACTTC

J gene: TRBJ2-3
D gene: NA
V gene: TRBV10-3
clone size: NA
CDR3 protein: CAISETASTDTQYF
CDR3 DNA: TGTGCCATCAGTGAAACAGCTAGCACAGATACGCAGTATTTT